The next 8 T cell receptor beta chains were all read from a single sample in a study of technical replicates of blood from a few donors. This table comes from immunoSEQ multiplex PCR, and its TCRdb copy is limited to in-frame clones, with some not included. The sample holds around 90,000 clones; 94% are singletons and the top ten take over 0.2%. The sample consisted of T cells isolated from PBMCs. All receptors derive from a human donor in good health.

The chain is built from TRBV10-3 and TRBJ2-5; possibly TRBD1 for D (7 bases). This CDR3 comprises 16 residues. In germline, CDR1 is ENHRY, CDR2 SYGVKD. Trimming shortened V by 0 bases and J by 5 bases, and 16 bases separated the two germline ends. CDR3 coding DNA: TGTGCCATCAGTGAGTCTCCCAGTCAGGGGGGTGAGACCCAGTACTTC. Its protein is CAISESPSQGGETQYF.

Written as DNA, the CDR3 is TGTGCCAGCAGCCCCCCCCAGCTGCGGCTTACGCAGTATTTT. This codes for CASSPPQLRLTQYF. This chain joins TRBV11-1 and TRBJ2-3, with unresolved D. The CDR3 loop spans 14 amino acids. Trimming took 5 bases from V and 8 from J, leaving 17 bases between them. Looked up from germline, CDR1 is SGHAT and CDR2 is FQDESV (reference sequence).

The CDR3 DNA is TGTGCCAGTAGTATAAACGGGAGGCACGGGGAGCTGTTTTTT. As protein: CASSINGRHGELFF. The rearrangement links TRBV19 to TRBJ2-2; the match to TRBD2 covers 7 bases. The CDR3 loop spans 14 amino acids. Germline lookup yields CDR1 LNHDA and CDR2 SQIVND (reference sequence). With V trimmed by 2 bases and J by 7 bases, 4 bases remained unmatched.

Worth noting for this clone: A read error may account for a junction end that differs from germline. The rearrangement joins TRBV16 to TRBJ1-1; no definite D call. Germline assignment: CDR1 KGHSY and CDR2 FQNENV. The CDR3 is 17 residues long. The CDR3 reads CASSQSGEGYMNTEAFF. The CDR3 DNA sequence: TGTGCCAGCAGCCAATCTGGGGAGGGCTATATGAATACTGAAGCTTTCTTT.

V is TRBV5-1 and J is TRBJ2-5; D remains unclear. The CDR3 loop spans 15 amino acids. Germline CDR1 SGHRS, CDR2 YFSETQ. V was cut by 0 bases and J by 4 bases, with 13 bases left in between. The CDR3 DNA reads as TGCGCCAGCAGCTTGGCCAGGCTACCCGGAGAGACCCAGTACTTC. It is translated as CASSLARLPGETQYF.

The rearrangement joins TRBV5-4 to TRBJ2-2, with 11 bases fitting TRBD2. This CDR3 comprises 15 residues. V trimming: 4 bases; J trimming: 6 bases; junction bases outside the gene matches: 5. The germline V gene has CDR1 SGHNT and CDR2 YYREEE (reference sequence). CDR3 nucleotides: TGTGCCAGCAGCCCCGGGACTAGCGGCCCCGGGGAGCTGTTTTTT. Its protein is CASSPGTSGPGELFF.

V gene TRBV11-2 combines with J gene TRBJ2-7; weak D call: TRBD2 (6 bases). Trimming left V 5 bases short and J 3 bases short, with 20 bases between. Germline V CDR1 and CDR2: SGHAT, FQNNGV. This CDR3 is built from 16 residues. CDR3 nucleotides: TGTGCCAGCAGCGAAGGGAGGTTAGCGGTAAGCTACGAGCAGTACTTC. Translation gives CASSEGRLAVSYEQYF.

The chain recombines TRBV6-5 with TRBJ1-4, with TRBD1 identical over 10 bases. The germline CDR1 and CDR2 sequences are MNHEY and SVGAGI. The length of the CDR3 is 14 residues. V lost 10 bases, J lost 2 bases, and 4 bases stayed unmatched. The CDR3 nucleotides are TGTGCCACCCGGGACAGGGGCACTAATGAAAAACTGTTTTTT. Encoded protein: CATRDRGTNEKLFF.